This TCR beta chain was profiled in a study of blood T cell repertoires in COVID-19. Across the study: Donors in the United States, Italy and Spain gave samples during acute or convalescent COVID-19. The cDNA or gDNA used as material had been derived from T cells, B-cell-depleted T cells, or PBMCs.

The study recruited people aged roughly 18 to 95 years across about two dozen US areas. Trimming took 2 bases from V and 7 from J, leaving 14 bases between them. CDR1 and CDR2 (germline): SNHLY, FYNNEI. The CDR3 totals 14 residues. Original analysis: Researchers report that nucleated cell counts were estimated from reference gene primer amplification. Profiling relied on immunoSEQ multiplex PCR, and the TCRdb table lists in-frame clones only, not all of them. V and J calls and clone size are those listed in that table; D and trimming were worked out from the DNA. Of about 220,000 clones detected, 70% to 90% appear once; the ten largest clones hold about 4%.

This chain joins TRBV2 and TRBJ1-2; D unclear. The source material was PBMCs or T cells enriched from blood (not recorded which). This TCR derives from a woman between 40 and 55 years old with acute COVID-19. The CDR3 region has the DNA TGTGCCAGCAGTGAAACACGGGGTAATGGTGGCTACACCTTC. Its translation: CASSETRGNGGYTF.